The next 29 T cell receptor beta chains were all read from a single sample in a study of T cell responses to AZD1222 COVID-19 vaccine. Produced via immunoSEQ multiplex PCR; TCRdb's table is partial and in-frame only. The sample carries 90,000 to 150,000 clones, roughly 90% recorded once. This specimen was peripheral blood, taken on day 0 of AZD1222 vaccination. The receptors originated from an adult in good health.

V is TRBV3-1 (or the pseudogene TRBV3-2) and J is TRBJ1-4, with D perhaps TRBD1 (5 bases). The CDR3 is 17 amino acids. Deletions cut 4 bases from V and 8 bases from J, with 23 bases between. Germline V lookup: CDR1 LGHDT, CDR2 YNNKEL (reference sequence). The CDR3 sequence: CASSRRKGMGVREKLFF. The CDR3 DNA reads as TGTGCCAGCAGCCGAAGGAAGGGGATGGGCGTCCGGGAAAAACTGTTTTTT.

The chain couples TRBV5-1 to TRBJ1-1; D gene unclear. The V end was cut by 4 bases, the J end by 1 base, with 11 bases between. CDR3 length: 14 residues. Germline V gene sequence: CDR1 SGHRS, CDR2 YFSETQ. This chain's CDR3 is CASSRRVPNTEAFF. Here the CDR3 DNA reads TGCGCCAGCAGCCGCAGAGTACCGAACACTGAAGCTTTCTTT.

The chain links TRBV15 to TRBJ1-3; no definite D call. This CDR3 has 14 amino acids. Trimming cost V 1 base and J 3 bases, with 7 bases left between them. Germline CDR1 reads LNHNV; CDR2 reads YYDKDF (reference sequence). Here the CDR3 DNA reads TGTGCCACCAGCAGAGCTGAGGGTGGAAACACCATATATTTT. This sequence encodes CATSRAEGGNTIYF.

The chain joins TRBV25-1 to TRBJ1-2, with 7 bases matching TRBD1. CDR3 length equals 14 residues. Germline V lookup: CDR1 MGHDK, CDR2 SYGVNS. J gave up 8 bases and V 6 bases, and 12 bases lay outside the gene matches. The CDR3 nucleotides are TGTGCCAGCAGGAACAGGGGAGGCACGGGGGGCTACACCTTC. Translation gives CASRNRGGTGGYTF.

This rearrangement joins TRBV10-3 to TRBJ1-2; weak D call: TRBD1 (6 bases). V was clipped by 3 bases and J by 3 bases, with 23 bases between them. Germline CDR1 and CDR2: ENHRY and SYGVKD. The length of the CDR3 is 18 residues. The CDR3 DNA follows: TGTGCCATCAGTGATTTTTCGACAGGCCGAGACTCCTACTATGGCTACACCTTC. It yields the protein CAISDFSTGRDSYYGYTF.

A few counts support this clone. The J gene is TRBJ1-1, the V gene TRBV11-3; a possible D gene is TRBD1 (6 bases). Per germline, CDR1 SGHNT and CDR2 YENEEA. This CDR3 is 16 amino acids long. Trimming stripped 1 base from V and 0 bases from J, with 12 bases between. As DNA, the CDR3 is TGTGCCAGCAGCTTAGGAGGGGGAGACATGAACACTGAAGCTTTCTTT. This encodes CASSLGGGDMNTEAFF. The whole variable domain, remainder taken from reference TRBV11-3 and TRBJ1-1, is EAGVVQSPRYKIIEKKQPVAFWCNPISGHNTLYWYLQNLGQGPELLIRYENEEAVDDSQLPKDRFSAERLKGVDSTLKIQPAELGDSAVYLCASSLGGGDMNTEAFFGQGTRLTVV.

This chain joins TRBV4-1 and TRBJ1-1; possible D gene TRBD1, 5 bases. The CDR3 loop spans 13 amino acids. V lost 0 bases and J lost 10, with 12 bases in between. CDR1 and CDR2 (germline): MGHRA, YSYEKL. The DNA of the CDR3 is TGCGCCAGCAGCCAAGATAATCGAGGGGTAGCTTTCTTT. Its protein is CASSQDNRGVAFF.

J is TRBJ1-1 and V is TRBV27; the D gene is possibly TRBD1 (5 bases). The V end lost 3 bases, the J end lost 3 bases, and 11 bases lay between the germline ends. Germline assignment: CDR1 MNHEY and CDR2 SMNVEV (reference sequence). This CDR3 has 14 amino acids. CDR3 loop: CASSFWGGHTEAFF. Written as DNA, the CDR3 is TGTGCCAGCAGTTTCTGGGGGGGTCACACTGAAGCTTTCTTT.

The chain links TRBV18 to TRBJ1-5; unclear D gene. The length of the CDR3 is 13 residues. Trimming cost V 2 bases and J 5 bases, with 7 bases left between them. Germline V gene data show CDR1 as KGHSH and CDR2 as LQKENI. The CDR3 protein is CASSPWRDQPQHF. The CDR3 DNA follows: TGTGCCAGCTCACCATGGCGGGATCAGCCCCAGCATTTT.

This clone was picked up one time. The rearrangement joins TRBV10-3 to TRBJ2-7, with D unclear. This CDR3 region has 15 residues. Trimming removed 0 bases at V and 2 bases at J, with 11 bases between. Germline V gene data show CDR1 as ENHRY and CDR2 as SYGVKD. Written as DNA, the CDR3 is TGTGCCATCAGTGAGTCGTCGGGTGGGGCCTACGAGCAGTACTTC. Translated: CAISESSGGAYEQYF.

The J gene is TRBJ1-1, the V gene TRBV9; D remains ambiguous. The CDR3 consists of 13 residues. Germline V gene lookup returns CDR1 SGDLS and CDR2 YYNGEE. Trimming stripped 4 bases from V and 5 bases from J, with 12 bases between. DNA for the CDR3: TGTGCCAGCAGCTCAAGGCTGGGAACTGAAGCTTTCTTT. It is translated as CASSSRLGTEAFF.

J is TRBJ1-1 and V is TRBV29-1, with D uncertain. This CDR3 has 14 amino acids. The V end was cut by 6 bases, the J end by 4 bases, with 18 bases between. The V gene's germline CDR1 is SQVTM and CDR2 ANQGSEA. This CDR3 reads CSVGGRAALTEAFF. The CDR3 nucleotides are TGCAGCGTGGGAGGCAGAGCCGCCCTCACTGAAGCTTTCTTT.

In its sample, this clone was seen once. The genes are TRBV5-1 and TRBJ1-2; 7 nucleotides line up with TRBD1. CDR3 length: 15 residues. V gave up 0 bases and J gave up 5 bases; unmatched junction bases: 7. The germline CDR1 and CDR2 sequences are SGHRS and YFSETQ. The CDR3 protein is CASSLEQGLTYGYTF. The CDR3 DNA is TGCGCCAGCAGCTTGGAACAGGGGCTTACGTATGGCTACACCTTC.

The chain recombines TRBV7-2 with TRBJ2-3, with 12 bases aligning to TRBD2. Germline V gene data show CDR1 as SGHTA and CDR2 as FQGNSA. V shed 3 bases, J shed 1 base, and the junction held 5 bases outside the gene matches. This CDR3 spans 17 amino acids. The CDR3 loop is CASSFLAGGPGTDTQYF. The DNA of the CDR3 is TGTGCCAGCAGCTTTCTAGCGGGGGGGCCAGGCACAGATACGCAGTATTTT.

The chain carries TRBV9 and TRBJ2-7; perhaps D is TRBD1 or TRBD2 (5 bases each). The CDR3 runs 15 residues. CDR1 and CDR2 (germline): SGDLS, YYNGEE. Trimming stripped 2 bases from V and 5 bases from J, with 17 bases between. The CDR3: CASSVGTNPTNEQYF. The CDR3 coding sequence is TGTGCCAGCAGCGTCGGGACCAACCCTACCAACGAGCAGTACTTC.

This clone was counted a single time. The chain links TRBV9 to TRBJ2-3, with 8 bases identical to TRBD2. Germline assignment: CDR1 SGDLS and CDR2 YYNGEE. Trimming removed 0 bases from V and 2 bases from J; junction bases left unmatched: 5. There are 16 residues in the CDR3. DNA of the CDR3: TGTGCCAGCAGCGTAGAAACGGGGGGGCCCACAGATACGCAGTATTTT. Residues: CASSVETGGPTDTQYF.

The chain links TRBV27 to TRBJ2-2; possibly TRBD2 for D (6 bases). V dropped 5 bases and J dropped 6 bases, with 10 bases sitting between them. This CDR3 has 13 amino acids. Germline CDR1 MNHEY, CDR2 SMNVEV (reference sequence). CDR3 residues: CASSARLAGELFF. The CDR3 DNA reads as TGTGCCAGCAGTGCCCGACTAGCCGGGGAGCTGTTTTTT.

The chain has TRBV5-4 and TRBJ2-2; D perhaps matches TRBD1 (5 bases). The germline V gene encodes CDR1 SGHNT and CDR2 YYREEE (reference sequence). The CDR3 is 16 amino acids. Trimming cost V 5 bases and J 0 bases, with 14 bases left between them. In DNA form, the CDR3 reads TGTGCCAGCAGACCGGGCAGGGCCGCGAACACCGGGGAGCTGTTTTTT. This encodes CASRPGRAANTGELFF.

The chain couples TRBV10-3 to TRBJ2-3; either TRBD1 or TRBD2 may supply D (6 bases each). CDR3 length: 17 residues. Trimming took off 0 bases at V and 0 bases at J, with 13 bases between the two ends. The germline V gene encodes CDR1 ENHRY and CDR2 SYGVKD. The CDR3 here is CAISESKGGASTDTQYF. In DNA form, the CDR3 reads TGTGCCATCAGTGAGTCGAAGGGGGGAGCTAGCACAGATACGCAGTATTTT.

The J gene is TRBJ1-2, the V gene TRBV3-1 (or the pseudogene TRBV3-2); D gene uncertain. Trimming stripped 0 bases from V and 2 bases from J, with 16 bases between. The CDR3 is 17 residues long. Germline values: CDR1 LGHDT, CDR2 YNNKEL (reference sequence). The DNA of the CDR3 is TGTGCCAGCAGCCAAGACCCCAGGCGGATGATAAACTATGGCTACACCTTC. Its protein product is CASSQDPRRMINYGYTF.

The J gene is TRBJ2-3, the V gene TRBV27; D call uncertain. The V end was cut by 3 bases, the J end by 1 base, with 5 bases between. CDR3 length: 13 residues. Germline V CDR1 and CDR2: MNHEY, SMNVEV (reference sequence). CDR3 loop: CASSLIGTDTQYF. CDR3 nucleotides: TGTGCCAGCAGTTTGATTGGCACAGATACGCAGTATTTT.

This clone was detected only a few times. The V gene is TRBV7-2, the J gene TRBJ2-3; a possible D gene is TRBD2 (5 bases). Germline CDR1 reads SGHTA; CDR2 reads FQGNSA. There are 16 residues in the CDR3. The germline V and J ends were trimmed by 0 bases and 1 base, with 11 bases remaining between them. The CDR3: CASSLAPGTGTDTQYF. The CDR3 DNA reads as TGTGCCAGCAGCTTAGCGCCGGGAACGGGCACAGATACGCAGTATTTT.

The V and J genes are TRBV19 and TRBJ2-7; D may be TRBD2 (6 bases). The CDR3 extends over 12 amino acids. The germline gives CDR1 LNHDA, CDR2 SQIVND (reference sequence). The ends were cut back, 2 bases at V and 6 bases at J, with 8 bases in the middle. Written as DNA, the CDR3 is TGTGCCAGTAGTATACGAGCGGGCGAGCAGTACTTC. It translates to CASSIRAGEQYF.

This clone has only one observation. The V gene is TRBV19, the J gene TRBJ1-2; D not certain. CDR3 length equals 13 residues. V shed 3 bases and J shed 4 bases, with 9 bases lying between them. The germline V gene encodes CDR1 LNHDA and CDR2 SQIVND (reference sequence). CDR3 in DNA: TGTGCCAGTAGTATCGATCCCTTCTATGGCTACACCTTC. Translating it yields CASSIDPFYGYTF.

The chain carries TRBV2 and TRBJ1-5; unclear D gene. The CDR3 consists of 15 residues. Between the trimmed V and J ends, which lost 4 bases and 3 bases, there was a span of 13 bases. Germline CDR1 SNHLY, CDR2 FYNNEI. CDR3 sequence (DNA): TGTGCCAGCAGTGCAGGATCGGGGTACAATCAGCCCCAGCATTTT. This gives the protein CASSAGSGYNQPQHF.

The chain links TRBV7-3 to TRBJ2-5, with 9 bases matching TRBD2. This CDR3 has 14 residues. V shed 2 bases, J shed 2 bases, and the junction held 0 bases outside the gene matches. In germline, CDR1 is SGHTA, CDR2 FQGTGA. As DNA, the CDR3 is TGTGCCAGCAGCTTAGCGGGGGGGCAAGAGACCCAGTACTTC. This gives the protein CASSLAGGQETQYF.

The chain carries TRBV6-2 or TRBV6-3 and TRBJ2-3; 7 nucleotides match TRBD1. The CDR3 contains 16 residues. V lost 2 bases, J lost 0 bases, and 5 bases stayed unmatched. The germline gives CDR1 MNHEY, CDR2 SVGEGT. CDR3 bases: TGTGCCAGCAGTTACCCACAGGGGTCTAGCACAGATACGCAGTATTTT. This encodes CASSYPQGSSTDTQYF.

The chain joins TRBV7-9 to TRBJ2-2; no reliable D call. The CDR3 has 14 amino acids. Germline assignment: CDR1 SEHNR and CDR2 FQNEAQ (reference sequence). Trimming pared 3 bases from V and 1 base from J, leaving 6 bases between. The CDR3 nucleotides read TGTGCCAGCAGCTTTTCAGAGAACACCGGGGAGCTGTTTTTT. It is translated as CASSFSENTGELFF.

V usage is TRBV4-1 and J usage is TRBJ1-2, with D possibly being TRBD1 (5 bases). The germline V and J ends were trimmed by 0 bases and 8 bases, with 16 bases remaining between them. Per the germline V gene, CDR1 is MGHRA and CDR2 is YSYEKL. There are 15 residues in the CDR3. CDR3 nucleotides: TGCGCCAGCAGCCAAGATGAGAACAGGCCTTCCGGCTACACCTTC. This translates into CASSQDENRPSGYTF.